This entry is about one TCR beta chain. Its antigen is not known. Naivety among CD8 cells was defined by CD45RO negativity and positive CCR7 selection, thereby excluding terminally differentiated effector memory CD45RA+ cells. This sample is drawn from a study of shared clonotypes between healthy human individuals. The overall study: Aged 18 to 49, the donors were a couple of women and three men.

Sorted-subset replicate PCR reactions contained 200 ng DNA, corresponding to about 30,000 T cell genomes. Libraries were prepared by immunoSEQ multiplex PCR; TCRdb keeps only in-frame clonotypes and omits some of them. The sample lists millions of clones; over 85% were seen once. The CDR3 runs to 15 residues. Germline V gives CDR1 MNHEY, CDR2 SVGAGI. Trimming shortened V by 2 bases and J by 2 bases, and 12 bases separated the two germline ends. Study results and caveats: Clonotype sharing across several donors was observed for around 4.8% of naive CD4 clonotypes. Clonotypes shared by all four sorted-subset donors had higher generation probabilities than non-shared clonotypes.

The rearrangement joins TRBV6-5 to TRBJ2-5, with unresolved D. This receptor was obtained from a man younger than 35 in good health. Sequenced material: naive CD8+ T cells sorted from blood. This CDR3 reads CASSYGDGEQETQYF. In DNA form, the CDR3 reads TGTGCCAGCAGTTACGGCGACGGAGAACAAGAGACCCAGTACTTC.